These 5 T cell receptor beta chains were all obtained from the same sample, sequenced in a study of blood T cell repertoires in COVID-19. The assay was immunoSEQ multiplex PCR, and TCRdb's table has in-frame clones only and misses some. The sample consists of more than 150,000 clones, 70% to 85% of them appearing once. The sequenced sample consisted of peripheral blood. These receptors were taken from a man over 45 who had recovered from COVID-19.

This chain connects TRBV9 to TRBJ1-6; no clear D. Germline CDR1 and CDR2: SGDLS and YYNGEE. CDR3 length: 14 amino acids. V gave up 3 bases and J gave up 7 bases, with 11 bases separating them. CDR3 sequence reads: CASSAGYQNSPLHF. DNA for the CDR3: TGTGCCAGCAGCGCGGGATATCAGAATTCACCCCTCCACTTT.

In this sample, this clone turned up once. The CDR3 is CASSEGQGYEQYF. The CDR3 coding sequence is TGCGCCAGCAGTGAGGGCCAGGGGTACGAGCAGTACTTC. The chain joins TRBV10-1 to TRBJ2-7; D possibly corresponds to TRBD1 (6 bases). With 2 bases removed from V and 4 bases from J, the gap between germline ends came to 9 bases. The CDR3 is 13 amino acids. Germline CDR1 WNHNN, CDR2 SYGVQD (reference sequence).

The CDR3 DNA follows: TGTGCCAGCAGCCCAGGGACTAGCGGGAGGAGAACAGATACGCAGTATTTT. This translates into CASSPGTSGRRTDTQYF. This rearrangement joins TRBV5-4 to TRBJ2-3; 15 bases map to TRBD2. CDR1 is SGHNT, CDR2 YYREEE, per germline (reference sequence). J gave up 3 bases and V 4 bases, and 6 bases lay outside the gene matches. The CDR3 length is 17 residues.

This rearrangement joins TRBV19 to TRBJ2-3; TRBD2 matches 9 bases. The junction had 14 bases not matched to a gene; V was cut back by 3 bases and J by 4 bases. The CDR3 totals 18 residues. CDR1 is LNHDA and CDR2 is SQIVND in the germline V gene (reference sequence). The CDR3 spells CASSMISSGAGGADTQYF. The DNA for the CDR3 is TGTGCCAGTAGTATGATCTCTTCAGGAGCGGGAGGTGCAGATACGCAGTATTTT.

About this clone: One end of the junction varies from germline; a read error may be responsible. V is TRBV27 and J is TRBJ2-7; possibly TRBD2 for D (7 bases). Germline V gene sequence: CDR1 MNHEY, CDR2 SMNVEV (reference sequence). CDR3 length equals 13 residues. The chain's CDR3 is CDPRGARRYEQYF. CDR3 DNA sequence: TGCGACCCCCGGGGGGCGCGTCGCTACGAGCAGTACTTC.